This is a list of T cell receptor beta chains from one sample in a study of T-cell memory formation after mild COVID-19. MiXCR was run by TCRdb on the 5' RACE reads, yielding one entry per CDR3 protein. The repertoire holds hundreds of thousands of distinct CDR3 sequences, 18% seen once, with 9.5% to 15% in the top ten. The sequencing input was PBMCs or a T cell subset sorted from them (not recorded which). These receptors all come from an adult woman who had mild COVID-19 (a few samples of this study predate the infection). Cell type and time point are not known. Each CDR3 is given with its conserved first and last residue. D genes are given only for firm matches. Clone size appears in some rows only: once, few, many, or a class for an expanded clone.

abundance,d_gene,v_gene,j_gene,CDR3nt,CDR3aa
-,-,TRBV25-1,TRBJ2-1,TGTGCCAGCAGTGGGGCTTTTGGTTTATGGCAGTTCTTC,CASSGAFGLWQFF
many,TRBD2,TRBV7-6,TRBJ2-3,TGTGCCAGCGGTTATGGGACTAGCGGGAGTCATGCAGATACGCAGTATTTT,CASGYGTSGSHADTQYF
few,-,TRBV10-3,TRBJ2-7,TGTGCCATCAAGGCAGGGGGGCCCTACGAGCAGTACTTC,CAIKAGGPYEQYF
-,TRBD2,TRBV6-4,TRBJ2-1,TGTGCCAGCAGTTCCACATCGGGACTAGCGGGTTTCCATGAGCAGTTCTTC,CASSSTSGLAGFHEQFF
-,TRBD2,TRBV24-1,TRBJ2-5,TGTGCCACCAGTGTTAGCGGGGGGTACCAAGAGACCCAGTACTTC,CATSVSGGYQETQYF
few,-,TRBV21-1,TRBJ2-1,TGTGCCAGCAGCAAAGGAGGGACTATCCATTGGGAGTTCTTC,CASSKGGTIHWEFF
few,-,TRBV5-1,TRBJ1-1,TGCGCCAGCAGCTTGGGCAGGGTTGAAGCTTTCTTT,CASSLGRVEAFF
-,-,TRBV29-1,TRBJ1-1,TGCAGCGTTGATCAGGGAGTGAACACTGAAGCTTTCTTT,CSVDQGVNTEAFF
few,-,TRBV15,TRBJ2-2,TGTGCCACCAGCAGAGATCAGGGTCCGGGGGAGCTGTTTTTT,CATSRDQGPGELFF
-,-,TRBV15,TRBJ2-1,TGTGCCACCAGCAGAACCTGGGATTCCCACAATGAGCAGTTCTTC,CATSRTWDSHNEQFF
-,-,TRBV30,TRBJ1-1,TGTGCCTGGAGTGGGGGTGGCACTGAAGCTTTCTTT,CAWSGGGTEAFF
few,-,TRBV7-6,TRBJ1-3,TGTGCCAGCAGCTTAGGAGTCAGTCCTACCCACTCTGGAAACACCATATATTTT,CASSLGVSPTHSGNTIYF
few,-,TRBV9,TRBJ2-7,TGTGCCAGCAGCGTAGTGGACAACTCCTACGAGCAGTACTTC,CASSVVDNSYEQYF
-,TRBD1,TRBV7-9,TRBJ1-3,TGTGCCAGCAGATCCCGGAGGGGGCCGAGGTCCGGAAACACCATATATTTT,CASRSRRGPRSGNTIYF
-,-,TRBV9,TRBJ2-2,TGTGCCAGCAGCGTAGTAGGGGACACCGGGGAGCTGTTTTTT,CASSVVGDTGELFF
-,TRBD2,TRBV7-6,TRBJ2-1,TGTGCCAGCGCCGATAAGCGGGGGTCGGCCATTGATGAGCAGTTCTTC,CASADKRGSAIDEQFF
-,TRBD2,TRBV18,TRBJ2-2,TGTGCCAGCTCACCACTCAGCGGGGATGACACCGGGGAGCTGTTTTTT,CASSPLSGDDTGELFF
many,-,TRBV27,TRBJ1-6,TGTGCCAGCAGTTTGGTTTATAATTCACCCCTCCACTTT,CASSLVYNSPLHF
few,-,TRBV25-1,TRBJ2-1,TGTGCCAGCAGTGACCCAAGGGGTTATCCGAATGAGCAGTTCTTC,CASSDPRGYPNEQFF
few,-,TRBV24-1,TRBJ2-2,TGTGCCACCAGTGAAAACGGCGGGGAGCTGTTTTTT,CATSENGGELFF
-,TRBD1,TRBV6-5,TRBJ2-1,TGTGCCAGCAGTTACGTCGCCGGGACAGGGGGGTTCAATGAGCAGTTCTTC,CASSYVAGTGGFNEQFF
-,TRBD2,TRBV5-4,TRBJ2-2,TGTGCCAGCAGCGACGGCGGGGGTACCGGGGAGCTGTTTTTT,CASSDGGGTGELFF
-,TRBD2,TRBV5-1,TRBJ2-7,TGCGCCAGCAGCTACATAGCGGGAGGGGCCTACGAGCAGTACTTC,CASSYIAGGAYEQYF
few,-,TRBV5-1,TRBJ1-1,TGCGCCAGCAGCTTGAGAGGGCCTGAAGCTTTCTTT,CASSLRGPEAFF
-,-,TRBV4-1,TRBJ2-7,TGCGCCAGCAGCCCGGACTACTACGAGCAGTACTTC,CASSPDYYEQYF
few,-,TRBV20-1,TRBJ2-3,TGCAGTGCTAGGACAGTTCAAGATACGCAGTATTTT,CSARTVQDTQYF
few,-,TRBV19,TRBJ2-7,TGTGCCAGTAGCCGATCAGGGGGGCGAAGCGAGCAGTACTTC,CASSRSGGRSEQYF
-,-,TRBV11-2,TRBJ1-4,TGTGCCAGCAGCTTAGAATCCGGGTGGAATGAAAAACTGTTTTTT,CASSLESGWNEKLFF
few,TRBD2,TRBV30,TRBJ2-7,TGTGCCTGGAGTGGAGAGAGCGGGGGGGCCATAGGGAGTCCCTACGAGCAGTACTTC,CAWSGESGGAIGSPYEQYF
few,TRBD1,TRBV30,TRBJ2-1,TGTGCCTGGGGGCCCGGGACAGGGTGGCATGAGCAGTTCTTC,CAWGPGTGWHEQFF
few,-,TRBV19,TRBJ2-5,TGTGCCAGTAGTATCATATTTGGGGAGACCCAGTACTTC,CASSIIFGETQYF
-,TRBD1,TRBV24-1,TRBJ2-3,TGTGCCACCAGTGATTTGTCCACAGGGGGCACAGATACGCAGTATTTT,CATSDLSTGGTDTQYF
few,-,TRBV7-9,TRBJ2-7,TGTGCCAGCAGCTTGCGGGGCACTCCCGGGTACGAGCAGTACTTC,CASSLRGTPGYEQYF
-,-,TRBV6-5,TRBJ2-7,TGTGCCAGCAGCCCCGAGGGCAGCCGATTCTACGAGCAGTACTTC,CASSPEGSRFYEQYF
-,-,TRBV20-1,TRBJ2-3,TGCAGTGCTAGGCCCGGGGCCTATAATACGCAGTATTTT,CSARPGAYNTQYF
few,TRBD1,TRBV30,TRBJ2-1,TGTGCCTGGAGCCCGGACAGGGGGCCCTACAATGAGCAGTTCTTC,CAWSPDRGPYNEQFF
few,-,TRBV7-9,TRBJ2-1,TGTGCCAGCAGCTTAGCTTGGAACAATGAGCAGTTCTTC,CASSLAWNNEQFF
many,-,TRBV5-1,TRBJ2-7,TGCGCCAGCAGCTTAGTGACAGTGGGTCCTACGGAGCAGTACTTC,CASSLVTVGPTEQYF
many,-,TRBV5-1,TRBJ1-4,TGCGCCAGCAGCTTGGACGAAGGGGGATTAAGTGAAAAACTGTTTTTT,CASSLDEGGLSEKLFF
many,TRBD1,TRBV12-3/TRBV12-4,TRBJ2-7,TGTGCCAGCAGTTTAGGAGGACAGGGCTACGAGCAGTACTTC,CASSLGGQGYEQYF
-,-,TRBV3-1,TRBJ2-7,TGTGCCAGCAGCACCCGGCGGGATTGGATATCCTACGAGCAGTACTTC,CASSTRRDWISYEQYF
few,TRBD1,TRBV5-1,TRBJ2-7,TGCGCCAGCAGCACCCGGACAGGGATTGGCGAGCAGTACTTC,CASSTRTGIGEQYF
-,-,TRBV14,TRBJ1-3,TGTGCCAGCAGCCAGGCATTCTCTGGAAACACCATATATTTT,CASSQAFSGNTIYF
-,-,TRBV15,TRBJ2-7,TGTGCCACCAGCCTCCGATCGGGGGTTAGCTCCTACGAGCAGTACTTC,CATSLRSGVSSYEQYF
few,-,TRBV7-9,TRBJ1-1,TGTGCCAGCAGCTTAAGAGGGACATCTGCGAACACTGAAGCTTTCTTT,CASSLRGTSANTEAFF
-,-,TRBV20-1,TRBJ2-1,TGCAGTGCTACAGGGGCCCTGAGCTCCTACAATGAGCAGTTCTTC,CSATGALSSYNEQFF
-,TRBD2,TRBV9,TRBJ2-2,TGTGCCAGCAGCGAAACGGGGGGACCGACGGGGGAGCTGTTTTTT,CASSETGGPTGELFF
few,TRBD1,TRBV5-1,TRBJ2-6,TGCGCCAGCAGCTACCCAGGGGGCCTCAACTCTGGGGCCAACGTCCTGACTTTC,CASSYPGGLNSGANVLTF
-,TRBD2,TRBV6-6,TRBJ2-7,TGTGCCGCCAGCCGGGGGGGCGGAGACTACGAGCAGTACTTC,CAASRGGGDYEQYF